The rows below give T cell receptor beta chains drawn from one sample of a study of blood T cell repertoires in COVID-19. Assay: immunoSEQ multiplex PCR; the TCRdb copy retains only in-frame clones and omits some. The sample gives under 250,000 clones, 90% to 95% of which show up once; around 0.84% is in the top ten. The sequencing sample was made of peripheral blood. The receptors were gathered from a man aged 55 to 70 with COVID-19, enrolled during active disease. The CDR3 runs from the conserved cysteine through the conserved F or W. The order of the fields is CDR3 length, D gene, V gene, J gene, clone size, CDR3 DNA, CDR3 protein. D genes are given only for firm matches. Expanded clones are given a class, and other clones once, few, many or no size at all.

CDR3 length: 13
D gene: NA
V gene: TRBV3-1/TRBV3-2
J gene: TRBJ2-1
clone size: once
CDR3 DNA: TGTGCCAGCAGCCAAGGGACTACGTATGAGCAGTTCTTC
CDR3 protein: CASSQGTTYEQFF

CDR3 length: 14
D gene: NA
V gene: TRBV18
J gene: TRBJ1-2
clone size: NA
CDR3 DNA: TGTGCCAGCTCACCACGCGGACAGAACTATGGCTACACCTTC
CDR3 protein: CASSPRGQNYGYTF

CDR3 length: 17
D gene: TRBD1
V gene: TRBV27
J gene: TRBJ1-6
clone size: NA
CDR3 DNA: TGTGCCAGCAGTTTATTAGGGACAGGGGGCTATAATTCACCCCTCCACTTT
CDR3 protein: CASSLLGTGGYNSPLHF

CDR3 length: 15
D gene: NA
V gene: TRBV5-6
J gene: TRBJ1-1
clone size: NA
CDR3 DNA: TGTGCCAGCAGCTTGGGGCGGGGGGCTGGAACTGAAGCTTTCTTT
CDR3 protein: CASSLGRGAGTEAFF

CDR3 length: 16
D gene: NA
V gene: TRBV4-3
J gene: TRBJ2-1
clone size: NA
CDR3 DNA: TGCGCCAGCAGCCAGGGATTGGCGGGGACCTACAATGAGCAGTTCTTC
CDR3 protein: CASSQGLAGTYNEQFF

CDR3 length: 12
D gene: NA
V gene: TRBV10-2
J gene: TRBJ1-2
clone size: NA
CDR3 DNA: TGCGCCAGCACCACAGGGACCTATGGCTACACCTTC
CDR3 protein: CASTTGTYGYTF

CDR3 length: 13
D gene: NA
V gene: TRBV12-3/TRBV12-4
J gene: TRBJ2-5
clone size: NA
CDR3 DNA: TGTGCCAGCAGTTGGCGGGGCACGGAGACCCAGTACTTC
CDR3 protein: CASSWRGTETQYF

CDR3 length: 16
D gene: TRBD2
V gene: TRBV7-2
J gene: TRBJ2-7
clone size: NA
CDR3 DNA: TGTGCCAGCAGCTTGGGACTAGCGGGGATCTCCTACGAGCAGTACTTC
CDR3 protein: CASSLGLAGISYEQYF

CDR3 length: 15
D gene: NA
V gene: TRBV6-6
J gene: TRBJ2-7
clone size: NA
CDR3 DNA: TGTGCCAGCAGTCACCGACTGGGGAGCTCCTACGAGCAGTACTTC
CDR3 protein: CASSHRLGSSYEQYF

CDR3 length: 15
D gene: TRBD2
V gene: TRBV7-2
J gene: TRBJ2-3
clone size: NA
CDR3 DNA: TGTGCCAGCAGCTACCGGACTAGCGATGCAGATACGCAGTATTTT
CDR3 protein: CASSYRTSDADTQYF

CDR3 length: 12
D gene: NA
V gene: TRBV19
J gene: TRBJ1-5
clone size: NA
CDR3 DNA: TGTGCCAGTAGCTGGGGAGAGCAGCCCCAGCATTTT
CDR3 protein: CASSWGEQPQHF

CDR3 length: 14
D gene: TRBD2
V gene: TRBV28
J gene: TRBJ2-1
clone size: NA
CDR3 DNA: TGTGCCAGCAATAGGGCGGGAGGGAACAATGAGCAGTTCTTC
CDR3 protein: CASNRAGGNNEQFF

CDR3 length: 14
D gene: NA
V gene: TRBV5-8
J gene: TRBJ2-7
clone size: NA
CDR3 DNA: TGTGCCAGCAGCTTCCAGATCGTCAGAGGCCCGCAGTACTTC
CDR3 protein: CASSFQIVRGPQYF

CDR3 length: 17
D gene: TRBD2
V gene: TRBV18
J gene: TRBJ2-7
clone size: NA
CDR3 DNA: TGTGCCAGCTCACCACCCGGGGGACTAGCGGGACGGTACGAGCAGTACTTC
CDR3 protein: CASSPPGGLAGRYEQYF

CDR3 length: 15
D gene: NA
V gene: TRBV5-4
J gene: TRBJ1-1
clone size: NA
CDR3 DNA: TGTGCCAGCAGCTTGGGGACGGGGCGGGAGACTGAAGCTTTCTTT
CDR3 protein: CASSLGTGRETEAFF

CDR3 length: 18
D gene: TRBD1
V gene: TRBV6-2/TRBV6-3
J gene: TRBJ1-2
clone size: once
CDR3 DNA: TGTGCCAGCAGTTGGGCCCGGGACAGGGGGCACGGACGCTATGGCTACACCTTC
CDR3 protein: CASSWARDRGHGRYGYTF

CDR3 length: 16
D gene: NA
V gene: TRBV7-6
J gene: TRBJ1-1
clone size: NA
CDR3 DNA: TGTGCCAGCAGCTTAGGGGGGCCGGTCATGAACACTGAAGCTTTCTTT
CDR3 protein: CASSLGGPVMNTEAFF

CDR3 length: 13
D gene: NA
V gene: TRBV20-1
J gene: TRBJ1-5
clone size: NA
CDR3 DNA: TGCAGGGCTAGTTCGCAGGGCAATCAGCCCCAGCATTTT
CDR3 protein: CRASSQGNQPQHF